This T cell receptor (beta chain) emerged from a study of cytomegalovirus exposure and HLA in healthy donors. PCR amplification relied on 60 Vbeta primers (plus 13 Jbeta primers). Method: immunoSEQ multiplex PCR; TCRdb's copy keeps in-frame clones and lacks some. The sample carries 150,000 or so clones, roughly 80% recorded once. Findings of the study overall: Some 150 TCR beta chains were listed as cytomegalovirus-associated. For most subjects, TCR beta sequences were reported to predict HLA-A and HLA-B alleles with accuracy. In a later analysis, across HLA loci, associated TCR counts were highest for DRB1, lowest for HLA-C. Exclusion applied to some V segments, including TRBV6-2 and TRBV6-3, as they were indistinguishable.

Concerning this clone itself: Its cognate antigen is unknown.

V shed 2 bases and J 2 bases; nucleotides not matched to a gene: 8. Germline assignment: CDR1 GTSNPN and CDR2 SVGIG (reference sequence). This CDR3 has 17 amino acids. The genes are TRBV30 and TRBJ1-3; the match to TRBD1 covers 11 bases. What was sequenced was PBMCs. The receptor comes from a man aged 50-59 years in good health and CMV-seropositive. The CDR3 nucleotides read TGTGCCTGGAGTAGGGACAGGGGGTTTATAACTGGAAACACCATATATTTT. It yields the protein CAWSRDRGFITGNTIYF.